Listed here are 12 T cell receptor beta chains from one sample, sequenced in a study of long-term antiretroviral therapy in people with HIV (dated by TCRdb to the early 2020s). The immunoSEQ hsTCRB v3.0 assay was used at survey level resolution for TRB variable region sequencing. TCRdb obtained this table from immuneACCESS and retained in-frame rearrangements with V and J assigned. These tables miss some clones; where compared with another copy, unresolved V genes account for less than half of the shortfall, and the remainder is unexplained. In this sample the table shows some 8,900 clones, around 75% of which occur a single time. The top ten constitute roughly a fifth of the sample. This sample comprised unsorted PBMCs, obtained 1.8 years before starting antiretroviral therapy. Source of these receptors: a man aged 40-49 years with HIV.

The CDR3 is CASSLSGPRETQYF. CDR3 DNA: TGCGCCAGCAGCTTGTCGGGGCCCCGAGAGACCCAGTACTTC. This chain joins TRBV5-1 and TRBJ2-5, with D perhaps assigned TRBD1 or TRBD2 (5 bases each). Trimming shortened V by 1 base and J by 4 bases, and 11 bases separated the two germline ends. The CDR3 consists of 14 residues. Germline lookup yields CDR1 SGHRS and CDR2 YFSETQ.

The chain employs TRBV7-9 and TRBJ2-7; D gene ambiguous. The CDR3 is made up of 11 amino acids. V lost 1 base to trimming and J lost 4 bases, with 2 bases between them. Germline CDR1 and CDR2: SEHNR and FQNEAQ (reference sequence). The CDR3 loop reads CASSLVYEQYF. The CDR3 DNA follows: TGTGCCAGCAGCTTAGTATACGAGCAGTACTTC. The whole variable domain, remainder taken from reference TRBV7-9 and TRBJ2-7, is DTGVSQNPRHKITKRGQNVTFRCDPISEHNRLYWYRQTLGQGPEFLTYFQNEAQLEKSRLLSDRFSAERPKGSFSTLEIQRTEQGDSAMYLCASSLVYEQYFGPGTRLTVT.

The chain uses TRBV5-4 and TRBJ2-7, with D maybe TRBD2 (6 bases). The germline V gene encodes CDR1 SGHNT and CDR2 YYREEE (reference sequence). The CDR3 is 15 amino acids. The V end was cut by 2 bases, the J end by 0 bases, with 12 bases between. The CDR3 DNA reads TGTGCCAGCAGCTTACCGGGACTCGGCTCCTACGAGCAGTACTTC. Translated: CASSLPGLGSYEQYF.

This chain uses TRBV29-1 with TRBJ1-1; no firm D call. Germline CDR1 is SQVTM and CDR2 is ANQGSEA. V lost 4 bases to trimming and J lost 9 bases, with 12 bases between them. The CDR3 is 11 amino acids. CDR3: CSVVRGTQAFF. DNA for the CDR3: TGCAGCGTTGTCCGGGGAACCCAAGCTTTCTTT.

The chain employs TRBV6-5 and TRBJ1-1; TRBD1 is a possible D gene (5 bases). V lost 2 bases and J 1 base, leaving 11 bases between the germline ends. This CDR3 comprises 15 residues. Germline assignment: CDR1 MNHEY and CDR2 SVGAGI. CDR3: CASSYRGLQNTEAFF. CDR3 coding DNA: TGTGCCAGCAGTTACCGGGGACTCCAGAACACTGAAGCTTTCTTT.

V usage is TRBV7-9 and J usage is TRBJ2-3; no reliable D call. The V end was cut by 5 bases, the J end by 4 bases, with 10 bases between. From germline, CDR1 is SEHNR and CDR2 FQNEAQ (reference sequence). The CDR3 is 13 residues long. The chain's CDR3 is CASSPPAPDTQYF. CDR3 DNA sequence: TGTGCCAGCAGCCCCCCCGCACCAGATACGCAGTATTTT. Based on the CDR3 plus reference TRBV7-9 and TRBJ2-3, the full variable domain is DTGVSQNPRHKITKRGQNVTFRCDPISEHNRLYWYRQTLGQGPEFLTYFQNEAQLEKSRLLSDRFSAERPKGSFSTLEIQRTEQGDSAMYLCASSPPAPDTQYFGPGTRLTVL.

The V gene is TRBV2, the J gene TRBJ2-7; TRBD1 matches 8 bases. V was pared by 2 bases and J by 2 bases, with 5 bases of the junction left unmatched. The CDR3 is 15 residues long. Germline CDR1 SNHLY, CDR2 FYNNEI. Here the CDR3 reads CASSEYQGATYEQYF. The CDR3 DNA sequence: TGTGCCAGCAGTGAATACCAGGGGGCAACCTACGAGCAGTACTTC.

V is TRBV6-5 and J is TRBJ2-2; the D call may be TRBD1 or TRBD2 (6 bases each). The germline V and J ends were trimmed by 1 base and 7 bases, with 13 bases remaining between them. Per germline, CDR1 MNHEY and CDR2 SVGAGI. This CDR3 spans 15 amino acids. The CDR3 region is CASSYFGGGNGELFF. CDR3 nucleotides: TGTGCCAGCAGTTACTTCGGGGGCGGGAACGGGGAGCTGTTTTTT.

The rearrangement uses TRBV5-1 and TRBJ1-3; 8 bases fit TRBD1. The V gene's germline CDR1 is SGHRS and CDR2 YFSETQ. After removal of 0 bases from V and 4 bases from J, the junction contained 6 bases not matched to a gene. The CDR3 consists of 16 residues. CDR3 region: CASSLGTGGLGNTIYF. CDR3 bases: TGCGCCAGCAGCTTGGGAACAGGGGGATTAGGAAACACCATATATTTT. The whole variable domain, filled in from reference TRBV5-1 and TRBJ1-3, reads KAGVTQTPRYLIKTRGQQVTLSCSPISGHRSVSWYQQTPGQGLQFLFEYFSETQRNKGNFPGRFSGRQFSNSRSEMNVSTLELGDSALYLCASSLGTGGLGNTIYFGEGSWLTVV.

J is TRBJ2-7 and V is TRBV10-3, with D tentatively TRBD2 (6 bases). Trimming removed 1 base at V and 1 base at J, with 11 bases between. This CDR3 has 15 residues. Germline loops: CDR1 ENHRY, CDR2 SYGVKD. The DNA of the CDR3 is TGTGCCATCAGTGAGTTAGCGGCTAGGTCCTACGAGCAGTACTTC. It encodes CAISELAARSYEQYF.

The chain employs TRBV28 and TRBJ1-1; D is uncertain. V lost 9 bases and J 4 bases, leaving 15 bases between the germline ends. The CDR3 sequence is 13 residues long. CDR1 and CDR2 (germline): MDHEN, SYDVKM. The CDR3 protein is CASNPRRGTEAFF. In nucleotides, the CDR3 is TGTGCCAGTAACCCCAGGCGCGGCACTGAAGCTTTCTTT.

The rearrangement links TRBV30 to TRBJ1-5, with unresolved D. The CDR3 is 13 amino acids. Germline lookup yields CDR1 GTSNPN and CDR2 SVGIG (reference sequence). V was shortened by 2 bases and J by 0 bases, with 5 bases between the two germline ends. This chain's CDR3 is CAWSTSSNQPQHF. As DNA, the CDR3 is TGTGCCTGGAGTACAAGTAGCAATCAGCCCCAGCATTTT.